These T cell receptor beta chains were read from a single sample in a study of control samples from healthy donors and cancer patients. The method was immunoSEQ multiplex PCR; TCRdb's version includes in-frame clones alone and lacks a portion of them. The repertoire holds over 100,000 clones, with around 90% as singletons. Sequencing was done on a sample of blood. These receptors all stem from a woman aged 18-30 years in good health. CDR3s include the opening cysteine and the closing phenylalanine or tryptophan. The order of the fields is J gene, V gene, D gene, clone size, CDR3 protein, CDR3 DNA. A D gene is named only where the DNA matches it firmly. Size tells how often a clone was seen (once, few, many) or the class of an expanded clone, and some rows leave it out.

TRBJ1-6,TRBV27,NA,NA,CASSFLTSNSPLHF,TGTGCCAGCAGTTTTCTGACTTCTAATTCACCCCTCCACTTT
TRBJ2-1,TRBV25-1,TRBD2,NA,CASSPFSGSSYNEQFF,TGTGCCAGCAGTCCATTTAGCGGGAGCTCCTACAATGAGCAGTTCTTC
TRBJ2-1,TRBV4-1,TRBD2,NA,CASSSKTTSGIKDEQFF,TGCGCCAGCAGCTCAAAAACGACTAGCGGGATTAAGGATGAGCAGTTCTTC
TRBJ2-3,TRBV10-2,TRBD1,NA,CASSKQGPDTQYF,TGCGCCAGCAGTAAACAGGGGCCAGATACGCAGTATTTT
TRBJ2-3,TRBV5-1,TRBD2,NA,CASRGLAGGPDTQYF,TGCGCCAGCAGAGGCTTGGCGGGGGGTCCAGATACGCAGTATTTT
TRBJ1-2,TRBV7-2,NA,NA,CASSRFAEGGYTF,TGTGCCAGCAGCCGTTTTGCCGAGGGTGGCTACACCTTC
TRBJ2-1,TRBV28,TRBD2,NA,CAIRLAGGNNEQFF,TGTGCCATCCGACTAGCGGGGGGTAACAATGAGCAGTTCTTC
TRBJ1-3,TRBV24-1,NA,NA,CATSDPDGVGGNTIYF,TGTGCCACCAGTGACCCTGACGGGGTTGGTGGAAACACCATATATTTT
TRBJ2-1,TRBV13,NA,NA,CASSPLKRSEQFF,TGTGCCAGCAGCCCCCTGAAGCGGAGTGAGCAGTTCTTC
TRBJ2-2,TRBV19,NA,NA,CASEPGPPTGELFF,TGTGCCAGTGAGCCGGGACCACCCACCGGGGAGCTGTTTTTT
TRBJ1-2,TRBV3-1/TRBV3-2,NA,NA,CASSQFWGANYGYTF,TGTGCCAGCAGCCAGTTCTGGGGCGCAAACTATGGCTACACCTTC
TRBJ2-7,TRBV3-1/TRBV3-2,TRBD1,NA,CASSQLSGQGQEQYF,TGTGCCAGCAGCCAATTATCGGGACAGGGCCAAGAGCAGTACTTC
TRBJ2-1,TRBV19,NA,NA,CASSVGGSRSYNEQFF,TGTGCCAGTAGTGTGGGGGGAAGCCGCTCCTACAATGAGCAGTTCTTC
TRBJ2-4,TRBV7-8,NA,NA,CASSPDENIQYF,TGTGCCAGCAGCCCCGACGAAAACATTCAGTACTTC
TRBJ1-1,TRBV29-1,NA,NA,CSVSSRQALNTEAFF,TGCAGCGTTTCATCCCGACAGGCACTGAACACTGAAGCTTTCTTT
TRBJ1-4,TRBV5-1,NA,NA,CASSAGLLNEKLFF,TGCGCCAGCAGCGCGGGACTGCTAAATGAAAAACTGTTTTTT
TRBJ2-7,TRBV7-2,TRBD2,NA,CASSQAGITYEQYF,TGTGCCAGCAGTCAAGCGGGAATCACCTACGAGCAGTACTTC
TRBJ2-1,TRBV9,TRBD2,NA,CASSVFRVSGNGEQFF,TGTGCCAGCAGCGTCTTCAGGGTTAGCGGGAATGGTGAGCAGTTCTTC
TRBJ2-5,TRBV24-1,NA,NA,CATSDGGEETQYF,TGTGCCACCAGTGATGGAGGGGAAGAGACCCAGTACTTC
TRBJ1-1,TRBV18,NA,NA,CASLQENTEAFF,TGTGCCAGCCTACAGGAGAACACTGAAGCTTTCTTT
TRBJ1-2,TRBV28,NA,NA,CASSYSEYGYTF,TGTGCCAGCAGTTACTCAGAGTATGGCTACACCTTC
TRBJ1-2,TRBV9,NA,NA,CASSYLGSYGYTF,TGTGCCAGCAGCTACCTCGGAAGCTATGGCTACACCTTC
TRBJ2-2,TRBV6-1,NA,NA,CASSDRQNTGELFF,TGTGCCAGCAGTGATAGACAGAACACCGGGGAGCTGTTTTTT
TRBJ1-2,TRBV6-4,NA,NA,CASSPKTGTPISGYTF,TGTGCCAGCAGTCCAAAAACGGGGACACCGATATCTGGCTACACCTTC
TRBJ2-1,TRBV9,TRBD1,NA,CASSGTGSYNEQFF,TGTGCCAGCAGCGGGACAGGGTCCTACAATGAGCAGTTCTTC
TRBJ2-1,TRBV7-2,NA,NA,CASSLAFGAGYNEQFF,TGTGCCAGCAGCTTGGCGTTTGGAGCGGGTTACAATGAGCAGTTCTTC
TRBJ2-7,TRBV6-5,NA,NA,CASSYGQGGYEQYF,TGTGCCAGCAGTTACGGGCAGGGGGGTTACGAGCAGTACTTC
TRBJ2-5,TRBV3-1/TRBV3-2,TRBD2,once,CASSRGTSGGVVVETQYF,TGTGCCAGCAGCCGCGGGACTAGCGGGGGGGTAGTGGTGGAGACCCAGTACTTC
TRBJ2-6,TRBV6-6,NA,NA,CASSPLRLGLSGANVLTF,TGTGCCAGCAGTCCCCTGAGACTGGGCCTCTCTGGGGCCAACGTCCTGACTTTC
TRBJ1-1,TRBV5-4,NA,NA,CASSSRTAMNTEAFF,TGTGCCAGCAGCTCAAGGACCGCAATGAACACTGAAGCTTTCTTT
TRBJ1-2,TRBV18,TRBD1,NA,CASSPDRGYGYTF,TGTGCCAGCTCACCCGACAGGGGTTACGGCTACACCTTC
TRBJ2-7,TRBV28,NA,NA,CAISLDKREQYF,TGTGCCATAAGTCTAGATAAACGCGAGCAGTACTTC
TRBJ2-7,TRBV9,TRBD2,NA,CASGGAGGSYEQYF,TGTGCCAGCGGGGGCGCGGGGGGTTCCTACGAGCAGTACTTC
TRBJ1-5,TRBV19,TRBD1,NA,CASSIGGGSHQPQHF,TGTGCCAGTAGTATAGGAGGGGGCTCGCATCAGCCCCAGCATTTT
TRBJ1-4,TRBV27,NA,NA,CASSFVSKQFATNEKLFF,TGTGCCAGCAGTTTTGTTTCGAAACAGTTTGCAACTAATGAAAAACTGTTTTTT
TRBJ1-5,TRBV30,NA,NA,CAWSQGGNQPQHF,TGTGCCTGGAGTCAGGGTGGCAATCAGCCCCAGCATTTT
TRBJ2-1,TRBV4-1,TRBD2,NA,CASSQGPSAGAKSEQFF,TGCGCCAGCAGCCAAGGGCCTTCAGCGGGAGCTAAGAGTGAGCAGTTCTTC
TRBJ1-4,TRBV7-9,NA,NA,CASTPVVSNEKLFF,TGTGCCAGCACCCCGGTTGTGTCTAATGAAAAACTGTTTTTT
TRBJ2-3,TRBV6-4,TRBD1,NA,CASSETGVTDTQYF,TGTGCCAGCAGTGAGACAGGGGTCACAGATACGCAGTATTTT
TRBJ2-3,TRBV7-9,NA,NA,CASSPPGSTDTQYF,TGTGCCAGCAGCCCCCCCGGAAGCACAGATACGCAGTATTTT
TRBJ2-3,TRBV7-8,NA,NA,CASSPTFTDTQYF,TGTGCCAGCAGCCCCACCTTCACAGATACGCAGTATTTT
TRBJ2-1,TRBV3-1/TRBV3-2,NA,NA,CASSQAGTRGLYEQFF,TGTGCCAGCAGCCAAGCGGGGACTCGTGGCCTCTATGAGCAGTTCTTC
TRBJ2-5,TRBV15,NA,NA,CATGGHNQETQYF,TGTGCCACCGGAGGTCATAACCAAGAGACCCAGTACTTC
TRBJ2-5,TRBV29-1,TRBD2,NA,CSVAPIAGETQYF,TGCAGCGTTGCGCCAATAGCGGGAGAGACCCAGTACTTC
TRBJ2-2,TRBV7-9,TRBD2,NA,CASSALTSISANTGELFF,TGTGCCAGCAGCGCCCTGACTAGCATCAGCGCGAACACCGGGGAGCTGTTTTTT
TRBJ2-1,TRBV7-9,NA,NA,CASSPRTKSYNEQFF,TGTGCCAGCAGCCCGCGGACAAAATCCTACAATGAGCAGTTCTTC
TRBJ2-7,TRBV4-1,TRBD1,NA,CASSERLTGDYEQYF,TGCGCCAGCAGCGAGCGGCTAACAGGGGACTACGAGCAGTACTTC
TRBJ1-2,TRBV6-5,NA,NA,CASSYTGRESDGYTF,TGTGCCAGCAGTTATACAGGGAGAGAGTCGGATGGCTACACCTTC
TRBJ1-1,TRBV30,TRBD1,NA,CAWRPRDRGTSEAFF,TGTGCCTGGAGACCTCGGGACAGGGGAACAAGTGAAGCTTTCTTT
TRBJ2-7,TRBV28,TRBD2,NA,CASNTPGGSYEQYF,TGTGCCAGCAATACCCCGGGGGGAAGCTACGAGCAGTACTTC